The 28 T cell receptor beta chains reported below all come from one sample, sequenced in a study of neurological immune-mediated disorders. One entry per CDR3 protein results from TCRdb running MiXCR on the 5' RACE reads. The data contain under 20,000 distinct CDR3 sequences, roughly 15% of them singletons. Sequencing was performed on PBMCs. The receptors come from a man in his fifties or sixties with HTLV-1-associated myelopathy (HAM/TSP).

This clonotype appeared many times. CDR3 nucleotide sequence: TGTGCCAGCAGCTTTCGGACAGACCCTTTGTCGCGAGGGGAGCTGTTTTTT. Translated, it gives CASSFRTDPLSRGELFF. This rearrangement joins TRBV13 to TRBJ2-2; maybe TRBD1 (6 bases). Germline CDR1 is PRHDT and CDR2 is FYEKMQ (reference sequence). The V and J ends lost 3 bases and 8 bases respectively, with 22 bases between them. The CDR3 is 17 residues long.

This clonotype was seen at least ten times. V gene TRBV2 combines with J gene TRBJ1-5; 9 bases fit TRBD1. V was pared by 4 bases and J by 3 bases, with 7 bases of the junction left unmatched. The CDR3 runs to 16 residues. Germline CDR1 reads SNHLY; CDR2 reads FYNNEI. The chain's CDR3 is CASSVSGTGFNQPQHF. The CDR3 DNA sequence: TGTGCCAGCAGTGTTTCCGGGACAGGGTTCAATCAGCCCCAGCATTTT.

This clonotype has at least ten counts. The chain uses TRBV2 and TRBJ2-1; 10 bases fit TRBD2. The V gene end was trimmed by 2 bases and the J gene end by 6 bases; junction bases not matched to a gene: 4. Per the germline V gene, CDR1 is SNHLY and CDR2 is FYNNEI. There are 15 residues in the CDR3. CDR3 amino acids: CASSELVAGGNEQFF. DNA of the CDR3: TGTGCCAGCAGTGAATTAGTAGCGGGGGGCAATGAGCAGTTCTTC.

This clonotype appeared many times. The chain links TRBV11-2 to TRBJ2-3; D not resolved. Germline V gives CDR1 SGHAT, CDR2 FQNNGV. The CDR3 consists of 15 residues. V was pared by 1 base and J by 2 bases, with 10 bases between. The CDR3 loop reads CASSLVHSNTDTQYF. Written as DNA, the CDR3 is TGTGCCAGCAGCTTAGTCCACAGCAACACAGATACGCAGTATTTT. Full variable domain (missing parts from reference TRBV11-2 and TRBJ2-3): EAGVAQSPRYKIIEKRQSVAFWCNPISGHATLYWYQQILGQGPKLLIQFQNNGVVDDSQLPKDRFSAERLKGVDSTLKIQPAKLEDSAVYLCASSLVHSNTDTQYFGPGTRLTVL.

The sample holds many counts of this clonotype. The chain carries TRBV20-1 and TRBJ2-7; D is undetermined. The CDR3 totals 13 residues. Germline CDR1 reads DFQATT; CDR2 reads SNEGSKA (reference sequence). Trimming left V 8 bases short and J 6 bases short, with 20 bases between. The CDR3 loop reads CSSTAPSQIEQYF. The CDR3 coding sequence is TGCAGTTCGACGGCACCCTCCCAGATCGAGCAGTACTTC.

In its sample, this clonotype was seen many times. The V call is TRBV4-1, the J call TRBJ2-1; the D gene is possibly TRBD2 (5 bases). Germline values: CDR1 MGHRA, CDR2 YSYEKL. Trimming cost V 1 base and J 3 bases, with 10 bases left between them. The CDR3 loop spans 15 amino acids. CDR3 region: CASSQAASLYNEQFF. The CDR3 region has the DNA TGCGCCAGCAGCCAAGCGGCTAGCCTCTACAATGAGCAGTTCTTC.

This clonotype was detected ten times or more. V usage is TRBV12-3 or TRBV12-4 and J usage is TRBJ1-6; D remains unclear. This CDR3 contains 14 residues. The V and J ends lost 0 bases and 5 bases respectively, with 5 bases between them. The CDR3 region has the DNA TGTGCCAGCAGTTTAGCTGATGATAATTCACCCCTCCACTTT. It yields the protein CASSLADDNSPLHF.

This clonotype was observed at least ten times. The conserved closing phenylalanine or tryptophan is absent in this CDR3, likely reflecting a read error. The chain has TRBV20-1 and TRBJ1-3, with D perhaps matching TRBD1 (6 bases). In germline, CDR1 is DFQATT, CDR2 SNEGSKA (reference sequence). The CDR3 is made up of 14 amino acids. V dropped 6 bases and J dropped 0 bases, with 12 bases sitting between them. CDR3 protein: CSAGDISSGNTIYL. The CDR3 DNA reads TGCAGTGCCGGGGACATTAGCTCTGGAAACACCATATATCTT.

This clonotype was seen many times. The chain combines TRBV10-3 with TRBJ1-1; D remains ambiguous. Germline V CDR1 and CDR2: ENHRY, SYGVKD. Deletions cut 0 bases from V and 1 base from J, with 0 bases between. This CDR3 spans 12 amino acids. CDR3 protein: CAISESNTEAFF. The CDR3 DNA is TGTGCCATCAGTGAGTCGAACACTGAAGCTTTCTTT.

The V call is TRBV5-1, the J call TRBJ1-4; 8 nucleotides line up with TRBD1. The CDR3 totals 14 residues. Trimming removed 9 bases from V and 5 bases from J; junction bases left unmatched: 9. The V gene's germline CDR1 is SGHRS and CDR2 YFSETQ. The CDR3 nucleotides read TGCGCCAACAACCCAGGGGGCACCAATGAAAAACTGTTTTTT. Translating it yields CANNPGGTNEKLFF.

This clonotype was seen many times. The chain employs TRBV3-1 and TRBJ2-2; D is undetermined. Germline V CDR1 and CDR2: LGHDT, YNNKEL (reference sequence). V shed 4 bases and J shed 4 bases, with 13 bases lying between them. This CDR3 contains 15 residues. The CDR3 DNA sequence: TGTGCCAGCAGCCCCCTTTCCCGACGCACCGGGGAGCTGTTTTTT. Its translation is CASSPLSRRTGELFF.

This clonotype came up many times. This chain joins TRBV5-1 and TRBJ2-5; D gene uncertain. The CDR3 sequence is 13 residues long. V shed 1 base and J shed 1 base, with 5 bases lying between them. Looked up from germline, CDR1 is SGHRS and CDR2 is YFSETQ. The CDR3 spells CASSLQAQETQYF. For the CDR3, the DNA is TGCGCCAGCAGCTTGCAGGCCCAAGAGACCCAGTACTTC.

This clonotype was picked up many times. V gene TRBV20-1 combines with J gene TRBJ2-1; 8 bases agree with TRBD1. In germline, CDR1 is DFQATT, CDR2 SNEGSKA (reference sequence). With V trimmed by 5 bases and J by 5 bases, 8 bases remained unmatched. The CDR3 loop spans 14 amino acids. The CDR3 loop reads CSALRTGWDNEQFF. The DNA for the CDR3 is TGCAGTGCTCTTCGGACAGGGTGGGACAATGAGCAGTTCTTC.

This clonotype was detected many times. The rearrangement links TRBV5-1 to TRBJ2-7; either TRBD1 or TRBD2 may supply D (5 bases each). Per the germline V gene, CDR1 is SGHRS and CDR2 is YFSETQ. Trimming took 0 bases from V and 2 from J, leaving 12 bases between them. This CDR3 has 15 amino acids. The CDR3 DNA reads as TGCGCCAGCAGCTTGGTGACGGGGCCTCCCTACGAGCAGTACTTC. Residues: CASSLVTGPPYEQYF.

The table lists this clonotype with many counts. V gene TRBV20-1 combines with J gene TRBJ2-7; no reliable D call. V lost 0 bases to trimming and J lost 0 bases, with 15 bases between them. CDR1 is DFQATT, CDR2 SNEGSKA, per germline (reference sequence). The CDR3 consists of 16 residues. CDR3 protein: CSARDDTRTLSYEQYF. The DNA for the CDR3 is TGCAGTGCTAGAGATGACACCCGCACCCTCTCCTACGAGCAGTACTTC.

This clonotype was seen at least ten times. This chain uses TRBV12-3 or TRBV12-4 with TRBJ2-1, with 9 positions matching TRBD1. V shed 2 bases and J 8 bases; nucleotides not matched to a gene: 10. The CDR3 loop spans 16 amino acids. This CDR3 is CASSLTNRGRGDEQFF. DNA for the CDR3: TGTGCCAGCAGTTTAACAAACAGGGGGCGCGGAGATGAGCAGTTCTTC.

This clonotype appeared many times. V and J are TRBV12-3 or TRBV12-4 and TRBJ2-1; D possibly corresponds to TRBD2 (5 bases). CDR3 length: 13 amino acids. V lost 5 bases and J lost 7, with 12 bases in between. In DNA form, the CDR3 reads TGTGCCAGCAGTCCGACTACGCGGAATGAGCAGTTCTTC. Translating gives CASSPTTRNEQFF.

The chain joins TRBV12-3 or TRBV12-4 to TRBJ2-1; possibly TRBD2 for D (6 bases). The CDR3 consists of 17 residues. Trimming took off 11 bases at V and 4 bases at J, with 27 bases between the two ends. For the CDR3, the DNA is TGTGCCCCACAGAGTAAAGGTCGGGGGTCTCCGTACAATGAGCAGTTCTTC. This sequence encodes CAPQSKGRGSPYNEQFF.

This clonotype appeared many times. The V gene is TRBV30, the J gene TRBJ1-4; D is uncertain. The germline V gene encodes CDR1 GTSNPN and CDR2 SVGIG (reference sequence). The germline V and J ends were trimmed by 5 bases and 4 bases, with 11 bases remaining between them. This CDR3 spans 13 amino acids. CDR3 loop: CAWSPTDNEKLFF. CDR3 nucleotides: TGTGCCTGGTCCCCGACGGATAATGAAAAACTGTTTTTT.

This clonotype has a count of ten or more. V and J are TRBV20-1 and TRBJ1-1, with D uncertain. Germline CDR1 DFQATT, CDR2 SNEGSKA (reference sequence). The CDR3 spans 12 residues. Between the trimmed V and J ends, which lost 6 bases and 5 bases, there was a span of 13 bases. CDR3 region: CSAGPGRTEAFF. DNA for the CDR3: TGCAGTGCCGGCCCCGGGCGGACTGAAGCTTTCTTT.

This clonotype was counted many times. The rearrangement uses TRBV6-5 and TRBJ1-5, with D possibly TRBD1 on 6 matching bases. CDR1 and CDR2 from the germline V gene are MNHEY and SVGAGI. The ends were cut back, 6 bases at V and 7 bases at J, with 13 bases in the middle. There are 13 residues in the CDR3. The CDR3: CASSQRGGQPQHF. The DNA of the CDR3 is TGTGCCAGCAGCCAAAGGGGGGGACAGCCCCAGCATTTT.

Relative to its sample, this clonotype is medium-sized. V and J are TRBV6-1 and TRBJ1-2, with D unresolved. With 8 bases removed from V and 3 bases from J, the gap between germline ends came to 19 bases. Germline V gives CDR1 MNHNS, CDR2 SASEGT. This CDR3 region has 15 residues. CDR3 nucleotide sequence: TGTGCCAGCTCCGTCGATTTCGGGGTGGACTATGGCTACACCTTC. This gives the protein CASSVDFGVDYGYTF.

This clonotype was observed at least ten times. The V call is TRBV15, the J call TRBJ2-3; the D gene is possibly TRBD1 (5 bases). With 0 bases removed from V and 4 bases from J, the gap between germline ends came to 11 bases. CDR1 is LNHNV, CDR2 YYDKDF, per germline (reference sequence). The CDR3 loop spans 15 amino acids. Here the CDR3 DNA reads TGTGCCACCAGCAGAGATGGGCAGGGCGCAGATACGCAGTATTTT. This encodes CATSRDGQGADTQYF.

The sample holds many counts of this clonotype. V and J are TRBV5-1 and TRBJ2-5, with 12 bases lining up with TRBD2. Germline V lookup: CDR1 SGHRS, CDR2 YFSETQ. V shed 4 bases and J 3 bases; nucleotides not matched to a gene: 10. The CDR3 runs 17 residues. CDR3 in amino acids: CASSPFRTSGEEETQYF. CDR3 coding DNA: TGCGCCAGCAGCCCTTTCCGGACTAGCGGGGAAGAAGAGACCCAGTACTTC.

By share, this clonotype counts as medium-sized. The chain recombines TRBV5-1 with TRBJ2-7, with D possibly being TRBD1 (5 bases). V was shortened by 0 bases and J by 1 base, with 11 bases between the two germline ends. The CDR3 has 15 residues. Germline V gene sequence: CDR1 SGHRS, CDR2 YFSETQ. CDR3 nucleotide sequence: TGCGCCAGCAGCTTGGGGGCAGGGCCTTCCTACGAGCAGTACTTC. It translates to CASSLGAGPSYEQYF.

This clonotype has ten or more counts. In DNA form, the CDR3 reads TGTGCCATCGCGGACAGCGGGGGGGGAAACATTCAGTACTTC. This encodes CAIADSGGGNIQYF. The chain couples TRBV10-3 to TRBJ2-4; 10 bases match TRBD2. Germline V gene data show CDR1 as ENHRY and CDR2 as SYGVKD. The V and J ends lost 8 bases and 6 bases, in that order; junction bases with no gene match: 7. The CDR3 spans 14 residues.

This clonotype was found many times. The chain has TRBV11-1 and TRBJ2-4; D is unresolved. The CDR3 is made up of 16 amino acids. CDR1 and CDR2 (germline): SGHAT, FQDESV (reference sequence). Trimming took off 5 bases at V and 0 bases at J, with 14 bases between the two ends. CDR3 sequence (DNA): TGTGCCAGCAGCGCCTCGGACCCGCTAGCCAAAAACATTCAGTACTTC. Translation: CASSASDPLAKNIQYF. Based on the CDR3 plus reference TRBV11-1 and TRBJ2-4, the full variable domain is EAEVAQSPRYKITEKSQAVAFWCDPISGHATLYWYRQILGQGPELLVQFQDESVVDDSQLPKDRFSAERLKGVDSTLKIQPAELGDSAMYLCASSASDPLAKNIQYFGAGTRLSVL.

This clonotype has a count of ten or more. The rearrangement joins TRBV12-3 or TRBV12-4 to TRBJ1-5; D unresolved. The CDR3 is 15 amino acids. Trimming took 3 bases from V and 6 from J, leaving 15 bases between them. The CDR3 here is CASSLKGIFGQPQHF. The CDR3 nucleotides read TGTGCCAGCAGTTTGAAAGGGATTTTCGGTCAGCCCCAGCATTTT.